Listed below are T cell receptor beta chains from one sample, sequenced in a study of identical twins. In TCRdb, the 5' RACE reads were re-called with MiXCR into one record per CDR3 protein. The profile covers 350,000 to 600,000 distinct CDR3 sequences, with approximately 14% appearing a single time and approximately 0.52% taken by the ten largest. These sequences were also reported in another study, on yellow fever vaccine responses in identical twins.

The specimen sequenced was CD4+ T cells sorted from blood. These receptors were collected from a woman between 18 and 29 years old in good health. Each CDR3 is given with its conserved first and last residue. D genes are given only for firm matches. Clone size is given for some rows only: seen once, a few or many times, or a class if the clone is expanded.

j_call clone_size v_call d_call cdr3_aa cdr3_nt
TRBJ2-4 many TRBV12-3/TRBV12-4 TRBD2 CASSSPKRDEAKNIQYF TGTGCCAGCAGCTCCCCCAAGCGGGATGAAGCCAAAAACATTCAGTACTTC
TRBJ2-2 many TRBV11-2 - CASSSLGGNTGELFF TGTGCCAGCAGCTCGCTGGGGGGTAACACCGGGGAGCTGTTTTTT
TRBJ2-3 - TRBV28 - CASSLSVGGNTQYF TGTGCCAGCAGTTTATCGGTCGGCGGGAATACGCAGTATTTT
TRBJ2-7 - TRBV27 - CASSSSQTGLYEQYF TGTGCCAGCAGCTCTTCCCAGACAGGCCTCTACGAGCAGTACTTC
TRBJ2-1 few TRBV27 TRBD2 CASSLGTSGRSNEQFF TGTGCCAGCAGTTTAGGGACTAGCGGGAGATCAAATGAGCAGTTCTTC
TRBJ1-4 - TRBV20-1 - CSAREGDATNEKLFF TGCAGTGCTAGAGAGGGAGATGCAACTAATGAAAAACTGTTTTTT
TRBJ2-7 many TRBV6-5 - CASSYKRDLATYEQYF TGTGCCAGCAGTTATAAGCGAGATCTGGCGACCTACGAGCAGTACTTC
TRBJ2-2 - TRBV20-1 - CSAPLPGRANTGELFF TGCAGTGCTCCATTACCGGGACGAGCGAACACCGGGGAGCTGTTTTTT
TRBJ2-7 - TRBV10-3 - CAISATGYGGEQYF TGTGCCATCAGTGCAACGGGATATGGGGGCGAGCAGTACTTC
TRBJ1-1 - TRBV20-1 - CSAKKNTEAFF TGCAGTGCTAAAAAGAACACTGAAGCTTTCTTT
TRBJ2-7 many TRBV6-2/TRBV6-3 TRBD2 CASRRTSGPSYEQYF TGTGCCAGCAGGAGGACTAGCGGGCCCTCCTACGAGCAGTACTTC
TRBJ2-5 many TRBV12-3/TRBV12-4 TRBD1 CASSPRRQGETQYF TGTGCCAGCAGCCCACGGAGACAGGGTGAGACCCAGTACTTC
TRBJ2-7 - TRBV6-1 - CATGLSAFYEQYF TGTGCCACTGGACTGTCGGCATTCTACGAGCAGTACTTC
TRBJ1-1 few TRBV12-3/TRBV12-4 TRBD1 CASSFGQGGTEAFF TGTGCCAGCAGTTTCGGTCAGGGGGGCACTGAAGCTTTCTTT
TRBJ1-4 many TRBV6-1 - CASRVEQGEEKLFF TGTGCCAGCAGGGTTGAACAGGGCGAAGAGAAACTGTTTTTT
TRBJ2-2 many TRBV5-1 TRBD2 CASSFTSGNTGELFF TGCGCCAGCAGCTTTACTAGCGGGAACACCGGGGAGCTGTTTTTT
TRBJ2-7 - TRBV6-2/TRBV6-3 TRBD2 CASSYRRERDEQYF TGTGCCAGCAGTTACAGGCGGGAGAGAGACGAGCAGTACTTC
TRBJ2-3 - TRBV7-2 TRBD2 CASSSRLAFSTDTQYF TGTGCCAGCAGCTCCAGACTAGCGTTTAGCACAGATACGCAGTATTTT
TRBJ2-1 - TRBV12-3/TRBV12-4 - CASSKQLVLKNEQFF TGTGCCAGCAGCAAGCAACTAGTGCTAAAGAATGAGCAGTTCTTC
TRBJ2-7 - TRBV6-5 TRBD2 CASSYGTSGGASYEQYF TGTGCCAGCAGTTACGGGACGAGCGGGGGCGCCTCCTACGAGCAGTACTTC
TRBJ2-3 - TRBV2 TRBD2 CASTSSGGFADTQYF TGTGCCAGCACCTCTAGCGGGGGGTTCGCAGATACGCAGTATTTT